The 17 T cell receptor beta chains listed next were all sequenced from one sample in a study of OX40 agonist ivuxolimab in advanced cancers. Method: immunoSEQ multiplex PCR; TCRdb's copy keeps in-frame clones and lacks some. The repertoire holds fewer than 65,000 clones, with roughly 86% as singletons. The source material was CD4+ or CD8+ T cells sorted from blood, sampled in a trial of the OX40 agonist ivuxolimab. Source of these receptors: an adult with an advanced solid tumor such as melanoma, head and neck, liver or kidney cancer.

CDR3 sequence reads: CASSLAGRGNTIYF. The CDR3 nucleotides are TGTGCCAGCAGCTTAGCAGGGAGGGGAAACACCATATATTTT. V gene TRBV7-9 combines with J gene TRBJ1-3; D remains unclear. Germline loops: CDR1 SEHNR, CDR2 FQNEAQ (reference sequence). The ends were cut back, 0 bases at V and 4 bases at J, with 7 bases in the middle. The CDR3 runs 14 residues. The variable domain in full, completed from reference TRBV7-9 and TRBJ1-3, reads DTGVSQNPRHKITKRGQNVTFRCDPISEHNRLYWYRQTLGQGPEFLTYFQNEAQLEKSRLLSDRFSAERPKGSFSTLEIQRTEQGDSAMYLCASSLAGRGNTIYFGEGSWLTVV.

This clone occurred a few times. The chain recombines TRBV15 with TRBJ2-5; D is undetermined. V was pared by 4 bases and J by 3 bases, with 9 bases between. Germline CDR1 and CDR2: LNHNV and YYDKDF (reference sequence). The CDR3 length is 13 residues. CDR3 DNA: TGTGCCACCAGCATTGGGTTCGAAGAGACCCAGTACTTC. Translated, it gives CATSIGFEETQYF.

A few counts support this clone. This chain links TRBV20-1 with TRBJ1-1; a possible D gene is TRBD1 (5 bases). Germline V lookup: CDR1 DFQATT, CDR2 SNEGSKA (reference sequence). The CDR3 runs 11 residues. V was pared by 6 bases and J by 4 bases, with 9 bases between. The CDR3 region has the DNA TGCAGTGCAAGACAGCCCACTGAAGCTTTCTTT. Amino acids: CSARQPTEAFF.

Only one count was recorded for this clone. The chain joins TRBV6-4 to TRBJ2-1; D might be TRBD1 or TRBD2, each matching 5 bases. The CDR3 is 15 amino acids. V lost 2 bases to trimming and J lost 8 bases, with 16 bases between them. Per the germline V gene, CDR1 is MRHNA and CDR2 is SNTAGT. The CDR3 DNA is TGTGCCAGCAGTGACACGGGACGCCCCTGGGATGAGCAGTTCTTC. It specifies CASSDTGRPWDEQFF.

The chain combines TRBV18 with TRBJ2-2; no firm D call. V was clipped by 0 bases and J by 1 base, with 3 bases between them. The germline CDR1 and CDR2 sequences are KGHSH and LQKENI. This CDR3 is built from 14 residues. The CDR3 loop reads CASSPPGNTGELFF. For the CDR3, the DNA is TGTGCCAGCTCACCACCAGGGAACACCGGGGAGCTGTTTTTT.

The chain links TRBV27 to TRBJ1-3, with D unclear. Per the germline V gene, CDR1 is MNHEY and CDR2 is SMNVEV (reference sequence). Trimming cost V 10 bases and J 3 bases, with 13 bases left between them. The CDR3 totals 13 residues. CDR3 protein: CATKGRVGNTIYF. CDR3 sequence (DNA): TGTGCCACCAAAGGGAGGGTTGGAAACACCATATATTTT.

V gene TRBV5-1 combines with J gene TRBJ2-1, with TRBD2 matching over 10 bases. CDR1 and CDR2 (germline): SGHRS, YFSETQ. The CDR3 has 15 amino acids. V was clipped by 2 bases and J by 7 bases; unmatched bases: 6. The CDR3 nucleotides are TGCGCCAGCAGCTTAGCGGGAGGGCCGAGTAATGAGCAGTTCTTC. Residues: CASSLAGGPSNEQFF.

This rearrangement joins TRBV10-1 to TRBJ1-1, with D hard to call. The germline V and J ends were trimmed by 4 bases and 7 bases, with 13 bases remaining between them. Per germline, CDR1 WNHNN and CDR2 SYGVQD (reference sequence). The CDR3 has 13 amino acids. CDR3 sequence reads: CASSGPWAGEAFF. The DNA of the CDR3 is TGCGCCAGCAGTGGACCTTGGGCAGGTGAAGCTTTCTTT.

V usage is TRBV2 and J usage is TRBJ2-7; 10 bases are shared with TRBD1. The germline V gene encodes CDR1 SNHLY and CDR2 FYNNEI. Trimming at V came to 3 bases and at J to 3 bases, leaving 5 bases not matched to a gene. The CDR3 loop spans 15 amino acids. CDR3 coding DNA: TGTGCCAGCAGTGAGACCCGGACAGGGGGCTACGAGCAGTACTTC. It translates to CASSETRTGGYEQYF.

The rearrangement joins TRBV30 to TRBJ1-2; TRBD1 matches at 9 bases. Germline V lookup: CDR1 GTSNPN, CDR2 SVGIG (reference sequence). J gave up 3 bases and V 2 bases, and 7 bases lay outside the gene matches. The CDR3 sequence is 15 residues long. CDR3 sequence: CAWSRAGTGHYGYTF. The CDR3 DNA reads as TGTGCCTGGAGTCGAGCCGGGACAGGGCACTATGGCTACACCTTC. The variable domain in full, with the rest retrieved from reference TRBV30 and TRBJ1-2, is SQTIHQWPATLVQPVGSPLSLECTVEGTSNPNLYWYRQAAGRGLQLLFYSVGIGQISSEVPQNLSASRPQDRQFILSSKKLLLSDSGFYLCAWSRAGTGHYGYTFGSGTRLTVV.

V and J are TRBV7-3 and TRBJ2-1; TRBD2 agrees at 7 bases. Germline V lookup: CDR1 SGHTA, CDR2 FQGTGA. The CDR3 loop spans 13 amino acids. J was trimmed by 6 bases and V by 2 bases; bases with no gene match: 1. In DNA form, the CDR3 reads TGTGCCAGCAGCTTACTAGCGGCCAATGAGCAGTTCTTC. It codes for CASSLLAANEQFF. The full variable domain, rest sourced from reference TRBV7-3 and TRBJ2-1, is GAGVSQTPSNKVTEKGKYVELRCDPISGHTALYWYRQSLGQGPEFLIYFQGTGAADDSGLPNDRFFAVRPEGSVSTLKIQRTERGDSAVYLCASSLLAANEQFFGPGTRLTVL.

The chain employs TRBV7-2 and TRBJ2-5; TRBD2 agrees at 10 bases. V dropped 5 bases and J dropped 2; count of bases not matched to a gene: 14. The germline gives CDR1 SGHTA, CDR2 FQGNSA. The CDR3 extends over 18 amino acids. CDR3 residues: CASSPKLELAGRQETQYF. In nucleotides, the CDR3 is TGTGCCAGCAGCCCTAAATTAGAACTAGCGGGACGGCAAGAGACCCAGTACTTC.

J is TRBJ2-6 and V is TRBV5-1; D perhaps matches TRBD2 (5 bases). The germline CDR1 and CDR2 sequences are SGHRS and YFSETQ. The V gene lost 1 base and the J gene lost 2 bases, with 7 bases spanning the gap. CDR3 length: 15 residues. The chain's CDR3 is CASSLPGTGANVLTF. The CDR3 nucleotides are TGCGCCAGCAGCTTGCCCGGGACTGGGGCCAACGTCCTGACTTTC.

This clone was detected only once. V is TRBV5-1 and J is TRBJ2-3; TRBD2 is a possible D gene (6 bases). Trimming took off 0 bases at V and 2 bases at J, with 13 bases between the two ends. CDR1 is SGHRS and CDR2 is YFSETQ in the germline V gene. The CDR3 is 16 amino acids. The CDR3 DNA sequence: TGCGCCAGCAGCTTGGCTTTGCGGGGACTCACAGATACGCAGTATTTT. Encoded protein: CASSLALRGLTDTQYF.

This rearrangement joins TRBV27 to TRBJ1-1, with a tentative D call TRBD1 (5 bases). Germline values: CDR1 MNHEY, CDR2 SMNVEV (reference sequence). V lost 6 bases to trimming and J lost 1 base, with 12 bases between them. CDR3 size: 14 residues. The DNA of the CDR3 is TGTGCCAGCAGCCCGGGACGGGGGAACACTGAAGCTTTCTTT. Translation: CASSPGRGNTEAFF.

The chain uses TRBV6-6 and TRBJ1-5; D not certain. The CDR3 loop spans 12 amino acids. The V end was cut by 2 bases, the J end by 7 bases, with 6 bases between. Per germline, CDR1 MNHNY and CDR2 SVGAGI (reference sequence). This chain's CDR3 is CASSYPRQPQHF. The CDR3 DNA reads TGTGCCAGCAGTTACCCCCGACAGCCCCAGCATTTT.

The chain carries TRBV27 and TRBJ2-1; 10 nucleotides line up with TRBD2. Germline assignment: CDR1 MNHEY and CDR2 SMNVEV (reference sequence). The J segment lost 0 bases and the V segment lost 3 bases, leaving 5 bases of the junction unmatched. The CDR3 is made up of 17 amino acids. CDR3: CASSFKTSGRSYNEQFF. CDR3 DNA sequence: TGTGCCAGCAGTTTTAAGACTAGCGGGCGCTCCTACAATGAGCAGTTCTTC.